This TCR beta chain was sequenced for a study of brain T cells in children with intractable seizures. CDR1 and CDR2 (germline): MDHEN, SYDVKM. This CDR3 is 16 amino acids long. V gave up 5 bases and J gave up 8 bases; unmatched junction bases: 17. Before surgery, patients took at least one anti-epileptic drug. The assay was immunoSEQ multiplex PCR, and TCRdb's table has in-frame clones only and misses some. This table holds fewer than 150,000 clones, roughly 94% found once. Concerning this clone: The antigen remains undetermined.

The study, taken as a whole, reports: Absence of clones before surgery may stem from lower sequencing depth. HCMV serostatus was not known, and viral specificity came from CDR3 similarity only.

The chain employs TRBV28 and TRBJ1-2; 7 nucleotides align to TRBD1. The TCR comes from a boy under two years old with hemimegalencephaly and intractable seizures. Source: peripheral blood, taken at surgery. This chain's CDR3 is CASSPDDRAPPGGYTF. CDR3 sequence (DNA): TGTGCCAGCAGTCCGGACGACAGGGCACCCCCGGGGGGCTACACCTTC.